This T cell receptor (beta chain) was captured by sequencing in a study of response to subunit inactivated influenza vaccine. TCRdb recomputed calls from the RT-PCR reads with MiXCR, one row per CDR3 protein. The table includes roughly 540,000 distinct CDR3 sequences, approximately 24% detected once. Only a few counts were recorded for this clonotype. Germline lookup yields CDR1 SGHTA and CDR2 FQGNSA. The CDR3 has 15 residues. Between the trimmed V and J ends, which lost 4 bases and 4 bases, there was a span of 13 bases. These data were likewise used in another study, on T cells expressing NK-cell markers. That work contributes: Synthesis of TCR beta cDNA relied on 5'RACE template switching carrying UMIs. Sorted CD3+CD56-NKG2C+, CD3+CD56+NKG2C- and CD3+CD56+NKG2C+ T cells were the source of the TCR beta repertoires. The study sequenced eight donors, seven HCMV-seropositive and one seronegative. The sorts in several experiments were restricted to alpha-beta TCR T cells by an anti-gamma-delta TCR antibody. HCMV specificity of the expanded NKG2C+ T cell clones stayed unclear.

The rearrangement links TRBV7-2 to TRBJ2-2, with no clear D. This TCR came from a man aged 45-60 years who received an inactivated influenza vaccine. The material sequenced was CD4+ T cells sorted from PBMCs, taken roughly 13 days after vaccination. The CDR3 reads CASSYSPPFTGELFF. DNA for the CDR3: TGTGCCAGCAGCTACTCACCTCCTTTCACCGGGGAGCTGTTTTTT.